This paragraph covers one TCR beta chain sequence. Trimming removed 3 bases at V and 4 bases at J, with 8 bases between. CDR1 and CDR2 (germline): KGHDR, SFDVKD. The CDR3 sequence is 14 residues long. The authors' processing: For nucleated cells, counts were estimated from reference gene primer amplification. Data came from immunoSEQ multiplex PCR; TCRdb stores just in-frame clones and leaves some out. Clone size and the V and J calls come from that table; the DNA yielded D and trimming. Of about 210,000 clones detected, about 87% appear once; the ten largest clones hold over 1.5%. This sample is drawn from a study of blood T cell repertoires in COVID-19. Study context: Donors in the United States, Italy and Spain gave samples during acute or convalescent COVID-19. Sources were T cells, B-cell-depleted T cells, or PBMCs; the material itself was cDNA or gDNA.

What was sequenced was peripheral blood. The sequence came from a man aged 70 or older with acute or convalescent COVID-19. The rearrangement uses TRBV24-1 and TRBJ2-2; no clear D gene. In DNA form, the CDR3 reads TGTGCCACCAGTGATCCCCCTCTCACCGGGGAGCTGTTTTTT. Translation gives CATSDPPLTGELFF.